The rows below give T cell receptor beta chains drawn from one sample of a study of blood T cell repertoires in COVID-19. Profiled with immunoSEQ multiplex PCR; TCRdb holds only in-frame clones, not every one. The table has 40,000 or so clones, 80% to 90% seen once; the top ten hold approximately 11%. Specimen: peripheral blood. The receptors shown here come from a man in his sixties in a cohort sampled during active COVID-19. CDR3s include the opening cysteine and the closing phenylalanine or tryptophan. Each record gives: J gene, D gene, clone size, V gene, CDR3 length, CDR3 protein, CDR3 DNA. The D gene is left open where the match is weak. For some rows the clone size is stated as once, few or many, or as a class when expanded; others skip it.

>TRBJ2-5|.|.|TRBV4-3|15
CASSQEKGDIGTQYF
TGCGCCAGCAGCCAAGAGAAGGGGGATATCGGGACCCAGTACTTC
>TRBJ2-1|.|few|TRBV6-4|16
CASSDSSGGSYNEQFF
TGTGCCAGCAGTGACTCAAGCGGTGGCTCCTACAATGAGCAGTTCTTC
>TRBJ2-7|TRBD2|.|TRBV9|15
CASSLTGTSNYEQYF
TGTGCCAGCAGCCTTACCGGGACTAGCAACTACGAGCAGTACTTC
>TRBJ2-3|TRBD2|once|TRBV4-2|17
CASSQAGSGGVTDTQYF
TGTGCCAGCAGCCAAGCGGGTAGCGGGGGAGTCACAGATACGCAGTATTTT
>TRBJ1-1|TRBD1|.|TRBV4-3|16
CASSQGTGVMNTEAFF
TGCGCCAGCAGCCAAGGGACAGGGGTGATGAACACTGAAGCTTTCTTT
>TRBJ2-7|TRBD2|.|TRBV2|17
CASSEAPPWLAGYEQYF
TGTGCCAGCAGTGAAGCGCCACCTTGGTTAGCGGGGTACGAGCAGTACTTC
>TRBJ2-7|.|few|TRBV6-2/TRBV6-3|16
CASSYSSSLAYYEQYF
TGTGCCAGCAGTTACTCGAGTTCCCTAGCGTACTACGAGCAGTACTTC
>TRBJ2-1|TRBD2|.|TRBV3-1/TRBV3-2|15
CASRAEAGGLNEQFF
TGTGCCAGCCGTGCTGAGGCGGGAGGCTTAAATGAGCAGTTCTTC
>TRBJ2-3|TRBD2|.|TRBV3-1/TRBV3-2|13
CASSQDRAGGQYF
TGTGCCAGCAGCCAAGATCGGGCGGGGGGGCAGTATTTT
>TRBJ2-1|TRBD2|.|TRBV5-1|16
CASSLVSSGRYNEQFF
TGCGCCAGCAGCTTGGTTTCGAGCGGGAGATACAATGAGCAGTTCTTC
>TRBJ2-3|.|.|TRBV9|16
CASSPARVWGADTQYF
TGTGCCAGCAGCCCCGCCAGGGTGTGGGGGGCAGATACGCAGTATTTT
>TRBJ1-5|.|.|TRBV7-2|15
CASRTVGLSDQPQHF
TGTGCCAGCAGGACAGTGGGTCTCTCTGATCAGCCCCAGCATTTT
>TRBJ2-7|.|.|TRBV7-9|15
CASSLDGGGYYEQYF
TGTGCCAGCAGCTTAGACGGCGGTGGTTACTACGAGCAGTACTTC
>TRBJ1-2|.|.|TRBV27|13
CASAQKSGAGYTF
TGTGCCAGCGCACAGAAATCTGGCGCGGGCTACACCTTC
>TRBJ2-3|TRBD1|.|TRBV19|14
CASIPGGFPDTQYF
TGTGCCAGTATCCCAGGGGGATTTCCAGATACGCAGTATTTT
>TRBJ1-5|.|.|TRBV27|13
CASTTDVNQPQHF
TGTGCCAGCACGACAGATGTCAATCAGCCCCAGCATTTT
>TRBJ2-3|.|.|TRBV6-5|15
CASSYSSGSTDTQYF
TGTGCCAGCAGTTACTCGTCGGGGAGCACAGATACGCAGTATTTT
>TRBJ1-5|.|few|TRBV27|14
CASSWRARRQPQHF
TGTGCCAGCAGTTGGAGGGCCCGCCGTCAGCCCCAGCATTTT
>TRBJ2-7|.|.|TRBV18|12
CASSPGFYEQYF
TGTGCCAGCTCGCCCGGGTTCTACGAGCAGTACTTC
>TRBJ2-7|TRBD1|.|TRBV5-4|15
CASSLGALGQGEQYF
TGTGCCAGCAGCTTGGGAGCATTGGGACAGGGGGAGCAGTACTTC
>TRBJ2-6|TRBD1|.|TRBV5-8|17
CASSLYRGVAGANVLTF
TGTGCCAGCAGCTTGTACAGGGGAGTGGCTGGGGCCAACGTCCTGACTTTC
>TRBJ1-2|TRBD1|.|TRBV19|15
CASSISGQGSYGYTF
TGTGCCAGTAGTATCTCGGGACAGGGATCATATGGCTACACCTTC
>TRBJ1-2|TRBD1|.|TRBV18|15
CASSLIQGNAYGYTF
TGTGCCAGCTCACTCATACAGGGGAACGCCTATGGCTACACCTTC
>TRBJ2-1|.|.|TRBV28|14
CASREGGDYNEQFF
TGTGCCAGCAGAGAAGGCGGGGATTACAATGAGCAGTTCTTC
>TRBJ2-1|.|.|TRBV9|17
CASSVYTAGGSYNEQFF
TGTGCCAGCAGCGTTTATACGGCCGGAGGCTCCTACAATGAGCAGTTCTTC
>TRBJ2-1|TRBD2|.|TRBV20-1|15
CSASPRLAEYNEQFF
TGCAGTGCTAGTCCTCGGCTAGCGGAGTACAATGAGCAGTTCTTC
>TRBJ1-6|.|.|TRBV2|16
CASSYRASGYNSPLHF
TGTGCCAGCAGTTACAGGGCGAGCGGATATAATTCACCCCTCCACTTT
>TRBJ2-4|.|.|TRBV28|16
CASSPDSTPSKNIQYF
TGTGCCAGCAGTCCCGACAGTACCCCCTCCAAAAACATTCAGTACTTC
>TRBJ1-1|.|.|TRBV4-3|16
CASSQDWAEVNTEAFF
TGCGCCAGCAGCCAAGATTGGGCAGAAGTGAACACTGAAGCTTTCTTT
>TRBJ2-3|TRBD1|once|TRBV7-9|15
CASSLSDRGPDTQYF
TGTGCCAGCAGCTTATCGGACAGGGGACCGGATACGCAGTATTTT
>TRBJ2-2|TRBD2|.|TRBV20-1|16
CSASLAGGAGTGELFF
TGCAGTGCTAGTCTAGCGGGAGGGGCGGGCACCGGGGAGCTGTTTTTT